Listed below are T cell receptor beta chains from one sample, sequenced in a study of T cell responses to AZD1222 COVID-19 vaccine. Generated by immunoSEQ multiplex PCR, the TCRdb table keeps only in-frame clones and is missing some. The sample has some 100,000 clones, 80% to 90% seen once. The sample here was peripheral blood, taken on day 0 of AZD1222 vaccination. Receptor source: an adult in good health. CDR3s include the opening cysteine and the closing phenylalanine or tryptophan. A D gene is named only where the DNA matches it firmly. Clone size is not always given. Where it is, it says once, few, many or a class for expanded clones.

>TRBV7-2|NA|NA|TRBJ2-1
TGTGCCAGCAGCTTAGTTTGGGGCCGGGGCGATGAGCAGTTCTTC
CASSLVWGRGDEQFF
>TRBV29-1|NA|NA|TRBJ2-3
TGCAGCGTTCATTTCCGCGATACGCAGTATTTT
CSVHFRDTQYF
>TRBV4-2|NA|TRBD2|TRBJ2-3
TGTGCCAGCAGCCAGGGGGAGGGACTCTGGAGCGATACGCAGTATTTT
CASSQGEGLWSDTQYF
>TRBV6-2/TRBV6-3|NA|NA|TRBJ1-1
TGTGCCAGCAGTTTAAATCGGGGGCAGGCTTTCTTT
CASSLNRGQAFF
>TRBV18|NA|TRBD1|TRBJ1-1
TGTGCCAGCTCACCAGTGACAGGGGTCGAGAACACTGAAGCTTTCTTT
CASSPVTGVENTEAFF
>TRBV10-3|NA|NA|TRBJ1-2
TGTGCCATCAGTGAGCCCGACTACAGGGAAGCTAACTATGGCTACACCTTC
CAISEPDYREANYGYTF
>TRBV12-3/TRBV12-4|few|TRBD1|TRBJ1-2
TGTGCCAGCAGTTTAGGGACAGGCTATGGCTACACCTTC
CASSLGTGYGYTF
>TRBV11-2|NA|TRBD2|TRBJ2-5
TGTGCCAGCAGCTTTTCCGGGGGGCAAGAGACCCAGTACTTC
CASSFSGGQETQYF
>TRBV10-3|NA|NA|TRBJ2-1
TGTGCCATCAGTGTGGGCTTTGGTAATGAGCAGTTCTTC
CAISVGFGNEQFF
>TRBV5-6|NA|TRBD1|TRBJ2-2
TGTGCCAGCAGCTCGAGGGGACAGCACACCGGGGAGCTGTTTTTT
CASSSRGQHTGELFF
>TRBV5-1|NA|NA|TRBJ2-5
TGCGCCAGCAGAGGAGAAGAGACCCAGTACTTC
CASRGEETQYF
>TRBV6-2/TRBV6-3|NA|TRBD1|TRBJ1-1
TGTGCCAGCAGTTACCTGGACAGGGACGGGAGTGAAGCTTTCTTT
CASSYLDRDGSEAFF
>TRBV2|NA|NA|TRBJ2-6
TGTGCCAGCACCCCTCGAGTCTCTGGGGCCAACGTCCTGACTTTC
CASTPRVSGANVLTF
>TRBV30|NA|TRBD1|TRBJ2-7
TGTGCCTGGAGTCCCGGGACAGTGACCTACGAGCAGTACTTC
CAWSPGTVTYEQYF
>TRBV19|NA|NA|TRBJ1-5
TGTGCCAGTAGTACACTCTGGCTGGGTGGGAGCAATCAGCCCCAGCATTTT
CASSTLWLGGSNQPQHF
>TRBV19|NA|TRBD1|TRBJ1-5
TGTGCCAGTAGTGGGACAGGGGGTGTTAGGAATCAGCCCCAGCATTTT
CASSGTGGVRNQPQHF
>TRBV6-5|NA|TRBD1|TRBJ2-7
TGTGCCAGCAGCCCCGGACAGGGCTTATCCTCCCGGTACTTC
CASSPGQGLSSRYF
>TRBV11-2|NA|NA|TRBJ1-4
TGTGCCAGCAGCTCAGCGGGTGAAAAACTGTTTTTT
CASSSAGEKLFF
>TRBV30|once|NA|TRBJ1-3
TGTGCCTGGAGTGTGGGGACGCCTGGAAACACCATATATTTT
CAWSVGTPGNTIYF
>TRBV28|NA|TRBD1|TRBJ2-7
TGTGCCAGCAGTTTAAGCGCAAACAGGGGGTTGCAGTACTTC
CASSLSANRGLQYF
>TRBV5-1|NA|TRBD1|TRBJ2-5
TGCGCCAGCAGCTTGATTACAGGGGGCCAAGAGACCCAGTACTTC
CASSLITGGQETQYF
>TRBV2|NA|NA|TRBJ2-3
TGTGCCAGCAGTGAAGAGGCGGTCACAGATACGCAGTATTTT
CASSEEAVTDTQYF
>TRBV2|once|NA|TRBJ2-2
TGTGCCAGCAGTGAACACCGGGGGTATAACACCGGGGAGCTGTTTTTT
CASSEHRGYNTGELFF
>TRBV5-1|NA|TRBD1|TRBJ2-7
TGCGCCAGCAGCCTGATGGGCAGGGACAGCTCCTACGAGCAGTACTTC
CASSLMGRDSSYEQYF